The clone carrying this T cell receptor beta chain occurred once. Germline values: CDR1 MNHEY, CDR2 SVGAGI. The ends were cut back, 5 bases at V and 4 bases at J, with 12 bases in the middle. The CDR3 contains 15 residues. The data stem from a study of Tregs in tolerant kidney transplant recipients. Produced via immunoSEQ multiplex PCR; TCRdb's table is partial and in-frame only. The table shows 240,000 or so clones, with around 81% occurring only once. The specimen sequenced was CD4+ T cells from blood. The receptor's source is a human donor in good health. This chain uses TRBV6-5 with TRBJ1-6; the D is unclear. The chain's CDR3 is CASSLAGGYNSPLHF. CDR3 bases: TGTGCCAGCAGTCTGGCCGGAGGGTATAATTCACCCCTCCACTTT.